The rows below give T cell receptor beta chains drawn from one sample of a study of cytomegalovirus exposure and HLA in healthy donors. Sequencing used immunoSEQ multiplex PCR; TCRdb keeps in-frame clones, though not all of them. This table has about 98,000 clones, roughly 87% appearing once. The sample was PBMCs. All receptors come from a man between 18 and 35 years old in good health and CMV-seropositive. CDR3s include the opening cysteine and the closing phenylalanine or tryptophan. D genes are given only for firm matches. The size of a clone is reported for some rows only, either as once, few or many, or as a class for expanded clones.

D: .; J: TRBJ2-1; size: .; length: 13; V: TRBV6-1; CDR3: CASSGTAYNEQFF; DNA: TGTGCCAGCAGTGGGACAGCCTACAATGAGCAGTTCTTC
D: TRBD1; J: TRBJ1-2; size: .; length: 14; V: TRBV7-2; CDR3: CASSLVDRGQGYTF; DNA: TGTGCCAGCAGCTTAGTTGACAGGGGGCAAGGCTACACCTTC
D: TRBD2; J: TRBJ2-1; size: .; length: 15; V: TRBV7-2; CDR3: CASSFGLAGGGEQFF; DNA: TGTGCCAGCAGCTTCGGACTAGCGGGAGGAGGGGAGCAGTTCTTC
D: .; J: TRBJ2-3; size: .; length: 17; V: TRBV2; CDR3: CASSETALTRRTDTQYF; DNA: TGTGCCAGCAGTGAAACCGCTCTGACTAGACGCACAGATACGCAGTATTTT
D: TRBD1; J: TRBJ1-2; size: .; length: 15; V: TRBV27; CDR3: CASSQRQGANYGYTF; DNA: TGTGCCAGCAGTCAGCGACAGGGGGCAAACTATGGCTACACCTTC
D: TRBD2; J: TRBJ2-7; size: .; length: 16; V: TRBV28; CDR3: CASSTRTSGPTYEQYF; DNA: TGTGCCAGCAGTACCAGGACTAGCGGGCCTACCTACGAGCAGTACTTC
D: TRBD1; J: TRBJ2-3; size: once; length: 14; V: TRBV27; CDR3: CASSLMTGTDTQYF; DNA: TGTGCCAGCAGTTTGATGACAGGGACAGATACGCAGTATTTT
D: .; J: TRBJ2-7; size: .; length: 15; V: TRBV19; CDR3: CASSEQGLSTYEQYF; DNA: TGTGCCAGTAGTGAACAGGGCCTCTCAACCTACGAGCAGTACTTC
D: .; J: TRBJ1-5; size: few; length: 14; V: TRBV7-9; CDR3: CASSLQGKGQPQHF; DNA: TGTGCCAGCAGCTTACAGGGTAAAGGTCAGCCCCAGCATTTT
D: TRBD1; J: TRBJ2-1; size: .; length: 15; V: TRBV5-1; CDR3: CASSLEGQGGREQFF; DNA: TGCGCCAGCAGCTTGGAGGGACAGGGGGGGAGGGAGCAGTTCTTC
D: TRBD2; J: TRBJ2-5; size: .; length: 16; V: TRBV5-6; CDR3: CASSLRRGEVEETQYF; DNA: TGTGCCAGCAGCTTGCGGCGGGGGGAGGTGGAAGAGACCCAGTACTTC
D: .; J: TRBJ2-3; size: .; length: 17; V: TRBV18; CDR3: CASSSLTGLKNTDTQYF; DNA: TGTGCCAGCTCATCGTTGACGGGACTGAAAAACACAGATACGCAGTATTTT
D: TRBD1; J: TRBJ2-7; size: .; length: 13; V: TRBV5-6; CDR3: CASSWTGGDEQYF; DNA: TGTGCCAGCAGCTGGACAGGGGGGGACGAGCAGTACTTC
D: .; J: TRBJ2-2; size: once; length: 16; V: TRBV19; CDR3: CASSNYGSTLTGELFF; DNA: TGTGCCAGTAGTAATTACGGGAGTACCCTCACCGGGGAGCTGTTTTTT
D: .; J: TRBJ2-1; size: .; length: 16; V: TRBV9; CDR3: CASSVVGQGPYNEQFF; DNA: TGTGCCAGCAGCGTAGTGGGCCAGGGCCCCTACAATGAGCAGTTCTTC
D: .; J: TRBJ1-5; size: .; length: 15; V: TRBV2; CDR3: CASSGGVGYNQPQHF; DNA: TGTGCCAGCAGTGGGGGGGTGGGATACAATCAGCCCCAGCATTTT
D: TRBD1; J: TRBJ2-7; size: .; length: 14; V: TRBV10-3; CDR3: CAISTGTETYEQYF; DNA: TGTGCCATCAGCACCGGGACAGAGACCTACGAGCAGTACTTC
D: .; J: TRBJ2-5; size: .; length: 17; V: TRBV9; CDR3: CASSADLLDRGKETQYF; DNA: TGTGCCAGCAGCGCCGACCTCTTGGACAGAGGAAAAGAGACCCAGTACTTC
D: .; J: TRBJ2-1; size: .; length: 15; V: TRBV4-3; CDR3: CASSQSRDSYNEQFF; DNA: TGCGCCAGCAGCCAATCACGGGATTCCTACAATGAGCAGTTCTTC
D: .; J: TRBJ2-7; size: .; length: 14; V: TRBV7-6; CDR3: CASSASGTTYEQYF; DNA: TGTGCCAGCAGCGCCTCCGGGACAACCTACGAGCAGTACTTC
D: TRBD2; J: TRBJ2-7; size: .; length: 14; V: TRBV11-1; CDR3: CASSDRDYSYEQYF; DNA: TGTGCCAGCAGCGACCGGGACTACTCCTACGAGCAGTACTTC
D: .; J: TRBJ2-7; size: .; length: 16; V: TRBV2; CDR3: CASSEAGLAVSYEQYF; DNA: TGTGCCAGCAGTGAAGCTGGGTTAGCGGTCTCCTACGAGCAGTACTTC
D: .; J: TRBJ1-6; size: .; length: 15; V: TRBV27; CDR3: CASGSLDSYNSPLHF; DNA: TGTGCCAGCGGGTCTCTGGACAGTTATAATTCACCCCTCCACTTT
D: .; J: TRBJ1-2; size: .; length: 14; V: TRBV9; CDR3: CASSMAGAGYGYTF; DNA: TGTGCCAGCAGCATGGCTGGGGCAGGGTATGGCTACACCTTC
D: .; J: TRBJ2-3; size: .; length: 16; V: TRBV7-2; CDR3: CASSLGATRSTDTQYF; DNA: TGTGCCAGCAGCTTGGGCGCAACCCGGAGCACAGATACGCAGTATTTT
D: TRBD2; J: TRBJ2-5; size: few; length: 15; V: TRBV2; CDR3: CASSERRGGPETQYF; DNA: TGTGCCAGCAGTGAAAGGCGGGGGGGCCCGGAGACCCAGTACTTC
D: TRBD1; J: TRBJ1-2; size: few; length: 16; V: TRBV7-2; CDR3: CASSFRGAGGVYGYTF; DNA: TGTGCCAGCAGCTTCAGAGGGGCAGGGGGCGTCTATGGCTACACCTTC
D: TRBD1; J: TRBJ2-7; size: .; length: 16; V: TRBV7-3; CDR3: CASSTGVSRSSYEQYF; DNA: TGTGCCAGCAGCACAGGGGTATCTCGATCGAGCTACGAGCAGTACTTC
D: TRBD1; J: TRBJ1-2; size: .; length: 15; V: TRBV7-2; CDR3: CASSQGTGGAYGYTF; DNA: TGTGCCAGCAGCCAAGGGACAGGGGGCGCGTATGGCTACACCTTC
D: .; J: TRBJ2-2; size: .; length: 11; V: TRBV20-1; CDR3: CSASFSGELFF; DNA: TGCAGTGCCTCCTTTTCCGGGGAGCTGTTTTTT
D: .; J: TRBJ2-2; size: .; length: 16; V: TRBV7-3; CDR3: CASSLNGGGAAGELFF; DNA: TGTGCCAGCAGCTTAAACGGAGGGGGGGCGGCCGGGGAGCTGTTTTTT
D: .; J: TRBJ2-3; size: .; length: 14; V: TRBV6-6; CDR3: CASSSPTSTDTQYF; DNA: TGTGCCAGCAGCTCACCTACGAGCACAGATACGCAGTATTTT
D: TRBD2; J: TRBJ2-1; size: .; length: 14; V: TRBV29-1; CDR3: CSVYRTSGYNEQFF; DNA: TGCAGCGTTTATCGGACTAGCGGCTACAATGAGCAGTTCTTC
D: TRBD2; J: TRBJ2-2; size: .; length: 14; V: TRBV29-1; CDR3: CSGRLAGGTGELFF; DNA: TGCAGCGGACGACTAGCGGGAGGGACCGGGGAGCTGTTTTTT
D: TRBD1; J: TRBJ1-3; size: .; length: 14; V: TRBV11-2; CDR3: CASSPDRNGNTIYF; DNA: TGTGCCAGCAGCCCGGACAGGAATGGAAACACCATATATTTT
D: TRBD2; J: TRBJ2-5; size: .; length: 17; V: TRBV4-2; CDR3: CASSQDSLAGGQETQYF; DNA: TGTGCCAGCAGCCAAGATTCCCTAGCGGGGGGCCAAGAGACCCAGTACTTC
D: .; J: TRBJ1-2; size: .; length: 19; V: TRBV7-3; CDR3: CASSLEGRGGQPRPYGYTF; DNA: TGTGCCAGCAGCTTAGAAGGTAGGGGGGGCCAACCCCGGCCATATGGCTACACCTTC
D: TRBD1; J: TRBJ2-7; size: .; length: 14; V: TRBV29-1; CDR3: CSVEVNDRAYEQYF; DNA: TGCAGCGTTGAAGTAAATGACAGGGCCTACGAGCAGTACTTC
D: TRBD1; J: TRBJ1-4; size: .; length: 15; V: TRBV28; CDR3: CASRPSPGQGEKLFF; DNA: TGTGCCAGCAGACCAAGTCCGGGACAGGGGGAAAAACTGTTTTTT
D: .; J: TRBJ1-1; size: .; length: 14; V: TRBV10-3; CDR3: CAIRYREMNTEAFF; DNA: TGTGCCATCAGGTACAGGGAAATGAACACTGAAGCTTTCTTT
D: TRBD1; J: TRBJ2-3; size: .; length: 17; V: TRBV29-1; CDR3: CSVEPGQGTLSTDTQYF; DNA: TGCAGCGTAGAACCGGGACAGGGGACCCTTAGCACAGATACGCAGTATTTT
D: TRBD1; J: TRBJ2-1; size: .; length: 13; V: TRBV18; CDR3: CASSTGQNNEQFF; DNA: TGTGCCAGCTCAACGGGACAGAACAATGAGCAGTTCTTC
D: TRBD2; J: TRBJ2-1; size: .; length: 14; V: TRBV6-6; CDR3: CASRPIRGEGEQFF; DNA: TGTGCCAGCAGACCGATCCGGGGGGAGGGTGAGCAGTTCTTC
D: TRBD2; J: TRBJ2-5; size: .; length: 15; V: TRBV4-1; CDR3: CASSQDMAGGGTQYF; DNA: TGCGCCAGCAGCCAAGATATGGCGGGAGGGGGGACCCAGTACTTC
D: .; J: TRBJ1-2; size: .; length: 16; V: TRBV7-9; CDR3: CASSGELGTALMGYTF; DNA: TGTGCCAGCAGCGGAGAGTTAGGTACCGCTCTTATGGGCTACACCTTC
D: TRBD1; J: TRBJ1-5; size: few; length: 13; V: TRBV5-6; CDR3: CASSPGGGQPQHF; DNA: TGTGCCAGCAGTCCAGGGGGTGGACAGCCCCAGCATTTT
D: TRBD1; J: TRBJ1-3; size: .; length: 15; V: TRBV6-5; CDR3: CASGRRTGFGNTIYF; DNA: TGTGCCAGCGGCAGAAGGACAGGTTTTGGAAACACCATATATTTT
D: .; J: TRBJ2-7; size: once; length: 15; V: TRBV16; CDR3: CASSPGYTGYYEQYF; DNA: TGTGCCAGCAGCCCGGGGTACACAGGGTACTACGAGCAGTACTTC
D: .; J: TRBJ1-4; size: .; length: 13; V: TRBV5-1; CDR3: CASSLDGNEKLFF; DNA: TGCGCCAGCAGCTTGGACGGGAATGAAAAACTGTTTTTT
D: TRBD2; J: TRBJ2-1; size: .; length: 17; V: TRBV5-4; CDR3: CASSSGLAGALYNEQFF; DNA: TGTGCCAGCAGCTCGGGACTAGCGGGAGCACTCTACAATGAGCAGTTCTTC
D: .; J: TRBJ2-6; size: .; length: 17; V: TRBV28; CDR3: CASSGGHSRIGANVLTF; DNA: TGTGCCAGCAGTGGTGGACATTCTCGTATTGGGGCCAACGTCCTGACTTTC
D: TRBD1; J: TRBJ2-1; size: .; length: 16; V: TRBV27; CDR3: CASSLFSTGFENEQFF; DNA: TGTGCCAGCAGTTTATTTTCGACAGGGTTTGAAAATGAGCAGTTCTTC
D: TRBD1; J: TRBJ2-7; size: few; length: 15; V: TRBV28; CDR3: CASSLWTRGPYEQYF; DNA: TGTGCCAGCAGTTTATGGACCAGGGGGCCCTACGAGCAGTACTTC
D: TRBD1; J: TRBJ2-2; size: once; length: 15; V: TRBV11-3; CDR3: CASSPGQGNTGELFF; DNA: TGTGCCAGCAGCCCGGGACAGGGAAACACCGGGGAGCTGTTTTTT
D: TRBD1; J: TRBJ2-7; size: .; length: 14; V: TRBV9; CDR3: CASSIGAGGPEQYF; DNA: TGTGCCAGCAGCATAGGGGCAGGGGGCCCCGAGCAGTACTTC
D: TRBD1; J: TRBJ1-1; size: .; length: 15; V: TRBV5-1; CDR3: CASSSQGTGGAEAFF; DNA: TGCGCCAGCAGCTCGCAAGGGACAGGTGGCGCTGAAGCTTTCTTT
D: .; J: TRBJ1-5; size: .; length: 14; V: TRBV27; CDR3: CASSLRGLNQPQHF; DNA: TGTGCCAGCAGTTTAAGGGGCCTTAATCAGCCCCAGCATTTT